This passage covers 4 T cell receptor beta chains from one sample sequenced in a study of cytomegalovirus exposure and HLA in healthy donors. The PCR employed 60 Vbeta primers together with 13 Jbeta primers. Produced via immunoSEQ multiplex PCR; TCRdb's table is partial and in-frame only. This sample yields approximately 190,000 clones, of which around 73% are seen a single time; approximately 2% belongs to the top ten. Material for sequencing was PBMCs. The receptors derive from a woman in her 30s in good health and CMV-seropositive.

The V and J genes are TRBV4-2 and TRBJ2-5; 7 bases align to TRBD2. Gene TRBJ2-7 matches the end of the DNA better, so the J call may be wrong. Germline loops: CDR1 LGHNA, CDR2 YNFKEQ. The length of the CDR3 is 14 residues. CDR3 sequence (DNA): TGTGCCAGCAGCCAACAGCGGGGATCCTACGAGCAGTACTTC. The encoded protein is CASSQQRGSYEQYF.

A single count supports this clone. The chain recombines TRBV7-9 with TRBJ2-7, with a weak D call TRBD1 (5 bases). Trimming took 4 bases from V and 6 from J, leaving 22 bases between them. CDR1 SEHNR and CDR2 FQNEAQ come from the germline V gene (reference sequence). The CDR3 has 16 residues. The CDR3 DNA reads TGTGCCAGCAGCTCGACAGCCGATAAGGGCCTACGCGAGCAGTACTTC. It translates to CASSSTADKGLREQYF. The variable domain in full, with the rest retrieved from reference TRBV7-9 and TRBJ2-7, is DTGVSQNPRHKITKRGQNVTFRCDPISEHNRLYWYRQTLGQGPEFLTYFQNEAQLEKSRLLSDRFSAERPKGSFSTLEIQRTEQGDSAMYLCASSSTADKGLREQYFGPGTRLTVT.

The chain has TRBV5-1 and TRBJ1-2; TRBD1 might be the D (6 bases). Between the trimmed V and J ends, which lost 0 bases and 4 bases, there was a span of 13 bases. The CDR3 is 15 amino acids. The germline gives CDR1 SGHRS, CDR2 YFSETQ. The CDR3 bases are TGCGCCAGCAGCTTGGGAACAGGGTCGGGCTATGGCTACACCTTC. This gives the protein CASSLGTGSGYGYTF.

The rearrangement links TRBV7-8 to TRBJ1-1; 8 positions agree with TRBD1. V shed 0 bases, J shed 1 base, and the junction held 10 bases outside the gene matches. The CDR3 covers 18 residues. Germline-derived CDR1 and CDR2 are SGHVS and FQNEAQ. The CDR3 DNA is TGTGCCAGCAGCTTAGCCGGTCGACAGGGGTCGAGGAACACTGAAGCTTTCTTT. Its translation is CASSLAGRQGSRNTEAFF.